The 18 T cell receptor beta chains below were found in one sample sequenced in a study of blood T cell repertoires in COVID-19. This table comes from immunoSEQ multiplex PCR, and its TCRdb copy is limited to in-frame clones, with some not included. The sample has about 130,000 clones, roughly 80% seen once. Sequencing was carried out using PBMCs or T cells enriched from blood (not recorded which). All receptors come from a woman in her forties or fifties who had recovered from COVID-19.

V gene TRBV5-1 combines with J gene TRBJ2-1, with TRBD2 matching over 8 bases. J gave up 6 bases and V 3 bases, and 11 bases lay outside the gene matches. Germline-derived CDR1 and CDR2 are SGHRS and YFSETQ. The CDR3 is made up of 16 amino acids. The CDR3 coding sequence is TGCGCCAGCAGCTCGTTCTCGTCGGGGGGGCCCAATGAGCAGTTCTTC. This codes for CASSSFSSGGPNEQFF.

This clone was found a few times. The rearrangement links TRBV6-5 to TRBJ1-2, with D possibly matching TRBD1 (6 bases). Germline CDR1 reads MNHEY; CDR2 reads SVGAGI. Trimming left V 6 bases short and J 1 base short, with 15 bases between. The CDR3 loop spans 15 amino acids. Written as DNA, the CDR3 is TGTGCCAGCAGCTCTCCGGGACACGTTAACTATGGCTACACCTTC. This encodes CASSSPGHVNYGYTF.

CDR3: CASSIGTGESPLHF. CDR3 DNA sequence: TGTGCCAGTAGTATCGGGACAGGAGAATCACCCCTCCACTTT. V usage is TRBV19 and J usage is TRBJ1-6, with TRBD1 matching 8 bases. The ends lost 3 bases at V and 10 bases at J; junction bases unmatched: 5. CDR3 size: 14 residues. The germline gives CDR1 LNHDA, CDR2 SQIVND (reference sequence).

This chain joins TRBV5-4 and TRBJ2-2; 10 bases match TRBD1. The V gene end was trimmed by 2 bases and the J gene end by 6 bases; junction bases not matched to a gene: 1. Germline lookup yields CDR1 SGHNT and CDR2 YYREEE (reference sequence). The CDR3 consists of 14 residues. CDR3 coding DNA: TGTGCCAGCAGCTTTGGACAGGGGGCCGGGGAGCTGTTTTTT. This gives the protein CASSFGQGAGELFF.

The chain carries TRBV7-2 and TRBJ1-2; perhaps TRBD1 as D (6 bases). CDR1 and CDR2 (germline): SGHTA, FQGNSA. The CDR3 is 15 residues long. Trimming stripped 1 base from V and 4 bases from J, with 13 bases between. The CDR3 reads CASSLERGAFYGYTF. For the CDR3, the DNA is TGTGCCAGCAGCTTAGAACGGGGGGCCTTCTATGGCTACACCTTC.

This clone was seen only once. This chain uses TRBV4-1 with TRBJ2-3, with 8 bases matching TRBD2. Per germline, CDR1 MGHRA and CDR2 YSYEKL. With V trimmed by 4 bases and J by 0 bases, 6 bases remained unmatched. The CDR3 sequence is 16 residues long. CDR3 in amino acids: CASSPWTSFSTDTQYF. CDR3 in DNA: TGCGCCAGCAGCCCCTGGACTAGCTTCAGCACAGATACGCAGTATTTT.

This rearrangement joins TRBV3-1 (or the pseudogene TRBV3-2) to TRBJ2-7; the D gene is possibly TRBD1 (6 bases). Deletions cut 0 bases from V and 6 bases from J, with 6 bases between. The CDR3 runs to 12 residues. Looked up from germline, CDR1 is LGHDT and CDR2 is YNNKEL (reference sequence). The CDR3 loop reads CASSQDRGEQYV. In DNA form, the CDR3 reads TGTGCCAGCAGCCAAGACAGGGGCGAGCAGTACGTC.

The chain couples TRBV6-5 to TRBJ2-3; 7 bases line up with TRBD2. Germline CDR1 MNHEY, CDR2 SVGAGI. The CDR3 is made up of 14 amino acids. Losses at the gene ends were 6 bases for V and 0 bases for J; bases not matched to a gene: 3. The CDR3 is CASRASGSTDTQYF. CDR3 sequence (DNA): TGTGCCAGCAGGGCTAGCGGAAGCACAGATACGCAGTATTTT.

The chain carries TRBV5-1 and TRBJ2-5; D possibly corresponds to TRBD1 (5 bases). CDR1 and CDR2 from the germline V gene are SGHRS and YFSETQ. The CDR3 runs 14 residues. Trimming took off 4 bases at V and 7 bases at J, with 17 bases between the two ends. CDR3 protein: CASSEQGTPGTQYF. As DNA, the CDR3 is TGCGCCAGCAGCGAGCAGGGAACCCCCGGGACCCAGTACTTC.

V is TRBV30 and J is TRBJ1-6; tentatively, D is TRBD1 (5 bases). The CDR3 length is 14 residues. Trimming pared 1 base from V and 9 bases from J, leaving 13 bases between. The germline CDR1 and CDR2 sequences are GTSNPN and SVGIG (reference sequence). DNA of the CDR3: TGTGCCTGGAGTGATACAGGTCTCGGTTCACCCCTCCACTTT. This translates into CAWSDTGLGSPLHF. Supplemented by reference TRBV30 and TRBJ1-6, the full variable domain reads SQTIHQWPATLVQPVGSPLSLECTVEGTSNPNLYWYRQAAGRGLQLLFYSVGIGQISSEVPQNLSASRPQDRQFILSSKKLLLSDSGFYLCAWSDTGLGSPLHFGNGTRLTVT.

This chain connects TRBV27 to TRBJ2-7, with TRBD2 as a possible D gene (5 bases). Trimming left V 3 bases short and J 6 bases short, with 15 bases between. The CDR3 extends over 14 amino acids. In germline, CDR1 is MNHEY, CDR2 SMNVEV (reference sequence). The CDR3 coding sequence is TGTGCCAGCAGTTTTAATGGTCGAGGGAGCGAGCAGTACGTC. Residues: CASSFNGRGSEQYV.

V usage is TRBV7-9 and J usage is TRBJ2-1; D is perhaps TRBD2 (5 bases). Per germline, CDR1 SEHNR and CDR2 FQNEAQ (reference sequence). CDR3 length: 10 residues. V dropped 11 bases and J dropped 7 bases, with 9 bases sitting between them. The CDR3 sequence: CAPGRNEQFF. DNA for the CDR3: TGTGCCCCGGGAAGAAATGAGCAGTTCTTC.

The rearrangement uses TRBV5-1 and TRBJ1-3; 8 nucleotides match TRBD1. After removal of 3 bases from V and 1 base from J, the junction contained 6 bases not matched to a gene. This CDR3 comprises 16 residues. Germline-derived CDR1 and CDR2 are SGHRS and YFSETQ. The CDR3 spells CASSSGTGTSGNTIYF. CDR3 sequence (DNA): TGCGCCAGCAGCTCCGGGACAGGAACTTCTGGAAACACCATATATTTT.

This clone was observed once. CDR3 amino acids: CASSVASRPDRGGADTQYF. DNA of the CDR3: TGTGCCAGCAGCGTAGCTTCCCGACCGGACAGGGGAGGTGCAGATACGCAGTATTTT. The chain employs TRBV9 and TRBJ2-3, with 9 nucleotides matching TRBD1. Germline CDR1 and CDR2: SGDLS and YYNGEE. The CDR3 runs to 19 residues. With V trimmed by 0 bases and J by 4 bases, 15 bases remained unmatched.

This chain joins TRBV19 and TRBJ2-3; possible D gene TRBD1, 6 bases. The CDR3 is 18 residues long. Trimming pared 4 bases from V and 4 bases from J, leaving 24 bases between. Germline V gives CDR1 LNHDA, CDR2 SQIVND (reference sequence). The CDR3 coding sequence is TGTGCCAGTAGTAGGGGATCCGGGGAGACAGGTTCCCCAGATACGCAGTATTTT. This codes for CASSRGSGETGSPDTQYF.

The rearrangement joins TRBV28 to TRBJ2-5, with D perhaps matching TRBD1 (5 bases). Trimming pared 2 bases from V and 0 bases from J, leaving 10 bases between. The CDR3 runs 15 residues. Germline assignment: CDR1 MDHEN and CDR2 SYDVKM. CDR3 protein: CASSLQGRYQETQYF. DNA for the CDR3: TGTGCCAGCAGTTTACAGGGAAGGTACCAAGAGACCCAGTACTTC.

The CDR3 region is CASSDPGSTNEKLFF. The CDR3 DNA follows: TGTGCCAGTAGTGACCCGGGATCAACTAATGAAAAACTGTTTTTT. The chain is built from TRBV19 and TRBJ1-4; D not certain. This CDR3 is built from 15 residues. V was pared by 5 bases and J by 0 bases, with 10 bases between. CDR1 LNHDA and CDR2 SQIVND come from the germline V gene (reference sequence).

As DNA, the CDR3 is TGCAGCGTTAGCAGGGGGCGATTGTTGAACACTGAAGCTTTCTTT. It encodes CSVSRGRLLNTEAFF. The V and J genes are TRBV29-1 and TRBJ1-1; 8 bases line up with TRBD1. The CDR3 length is 15 residues. Germline V gene lookup returns CDR1 SQVTM and CDR2 ANQGSEA. V lost 5 bases and J lost 0; bases outside the gene matches: 8.